Below, 17 T cell receptor beta chains from the same sample are listed, as sequenced in a study of cytomegalovirus exposure and HLA in healthy donors (TCRdb year 2017). The library relied on the immunoSEQ multiplex PCR assay. For the multiplex PCR, a mixture combining 60 forward primers for TCR Vbeta segments and 13 reverse primers for TCR Jbeta segments was used. TCRdb took over this immuneACCESS table, retaining in-frame rearrangements with V and J assigned. Such tables are incomplete; in checked studies, under half of the missing clones stem from an unresolved V gene, and the remainder is unexplained. The sample includes 95,000 to 110,000 clones, with roughly three quarters observed a single time. The ten biggest clones cover more than 1.5% of the sample. Specimen: PBMCs. These receptors were collected from a middle-aged woman in good health and CMV-seronegative.

The rearrangement joins TRBV27 to TRBJ2-1; D is uncertain. Germline V CDR1 and CDR2: MNHEY, SMNVEV (reference sequence). The CDR3 length is 13 residues. The V end was cut by 3 bases, the J end by 1 base, with 4 bases between. Written as DNA, the CDR3 is TGTGCCAGCAGTTTTACATCCTACAATGAGCAGTTCTTC. Translating it yields CASSFTSYNEQFF.

V is TRBV28 and J is TRBJ2-7; 9 nucleotides line up with TRBD1. This CDR3 contains 14 residues. Trimming took 3 bases from V and 0 from J; bases not matched to a gene: 0. Germline V gene sequence: CDR1 MDHEN, CDR2 SYDVKM. This CDR3 is CASSLDRGSYEQYF. The CDR3, as DNA: TGTGCCAGCAGTTTGGACAGGGGCTCCTACGAGCAGTACTTC.

The chain links TRBV7-2 to TRBJ1-1, with 7 bases that match TRBD1. The CDR3 length is 16 residues. CDR1 and CDR2 from the germline V gene are SGHTA and FQGNSA. Trimming at V came to 5 bases and at J to 1 base, leaving 10 bases not matched to a gene. DNA for the CDR3: TGTGCCAGCAGCAACGACAGGGCGCGATGGAACACTGAAGCTTTCTTT. This codes for CASSNDRARWNTEAFF.

This chain uses TRBV5-6 with TRBJ2-7; D possibly corresponds to TRBD1 (6 bases). The CDR3 length is 13 residues. V lost 1 base, J lost 4 bases, and 9 bases lay in between. CDR1 and CDR2 (germline): SGHDT, YYEEEE. The DNA of the CDR3 is TGTGCCAGCAGCTTGTGGGGGCCTTACGAGCAGTACTTC. Protein sequence: CASSLWGPYEQYF.

This clone was seen a handful of times. The DNA of the CDR3 is TGTGCCAGCAGTGCCCCGGGACTAGCGGGAGTTGTAAGGTACAATGAGCAGTTCTTC. It yields the protein CASSAPGLAGVVRYNEQFF. This chain joins TRBV6-1 and TRBJ2-1; 14 bases map to TRBD2. The V gene's germline CDR1 is MNHNS and CDR2 SASEGT. CDR3 length equals 19 residues. V was pared by 4 bases and J by 4 bases, with 12 bases of the junction left unmatched.

The table lists this clone with a few counts. The chain couples TRBV2 to TRBJ2-3, with 9 bases matching TRBD2. Germline V gives CDR1 SNHLY, CDR2 FYNNEI. V lost 7 bases, J lost 6 bases, and 14 bases stayed unmatched. This CDR3 comprises 16 residues. The CDR3 DNA reads TGTGCCAGCACCTCGTTTGTGGCGGGAGGGCCGGATACGCAGTATTTT. Protein: CASTSFVAGGPDTQYF.

As DNA, the CDR3 is TGCGCCAGCAGCCAAGAAGTCCACTCGTCTGAGCAGTTCTTC. Translated, it gives CASSQEVHSSEQFF. V and J are TRBV4-3 and TRBJ2-1; no definite D call. Germline V gene lookup returns CDR1 LGHNA and CDR2 YSLEER. CDR3 size: 14 residues. V shed 0 bases and J shed 9 bases, with 12 bases lying between them.

The chain is built from TRBV6-1 and TRBJ1-4; maybe TRBD1 (6 bases). The V end lost 1 base, the J end lost 0 bases, and 12 bases lay between the germline ends. Germline V gene sequence: CDR1 MNHNS, CDR2 SASEGT. The CDR3 has 17 amino acids. CDR3 protein: CASSEDHRAATNEKLFF. CDR3 DNA: TGTGCCAGCAGTGAAGACCACAGGGCCGCAACTAATGAAAAACTGTTTTTT.

The V call is TRBV27, the J call TRBJ2-6, with 7 bases fitting TRBD1. This CDR3 is 15 amino acids long. Trimming took 7 bases from V and 0 from J; bases not matched to a gene: 3. Germline CDR1 reads MNHEY; CDR2 reads SMNVEV (reference sequence). The CDR3 loop reads CASTTGASGANVLTF. DNA of the CDR3: TGTGCCAGCACCACAGGGGCCTCTGGGGCCAACGTCCTGACTTTC.

The chain carries TRBV27 and TRBJ2-6; unclear D gene. CDR1 is MNHEY, CDR2 SMNVEV, per germline (reference sequence). The CDR3 loop spans 18 amino acids. V lost 2 bases, J lost 0 bases, and 14 bases lay in between. The CDR3 reads CASSLIAVDFSGANVLTF. The CDR3 DNA reads TGTGCCAGCAGTTTAATTGCGGTAGATTTCTCTGGGGCCAACGTCCTGACTTTC.

V and J are TRBV7-8 and TRBJ2-6; perhaps TRBD1 as D (5 bases). This CDR3 spans 21 amino acids. Deletions cut 5 bases from V and 1 base from J, with 27 bases between. Germline V gives CDR1 SGHVS, CDR2 FQNEAQ. The CDR3 here is CASSPRYTGTPGPSGANVLTF. The CDR3, as DNA: TGTGCCAGCAGCCCAAGGTACACAGGCACCCCAGGACCTTCTGGGGCCAACGTCCTGACTTTC.

The CDR3 spells CASSFRGLRVGNTEAFF. The CDR3 coding sequence is TGTGCCAGCAGTTTTAGGGGGTTGAGGGTAGGGAACACTGAAGCTTTCTTT. The V gene is TRBV28, the J gene TRBJ1-1; D is perhaps TRBD1 (6 bases). Germline V gene lookup returns CDR1 MDHEN and CDR2 SYDVKM. Trimming pared 3 bases from V and 1 base from J, leaving 18 bases between. CDR3 length equals 17 residues. Full variable domain (outside the CDR3, taken from reference TRBV28 and TRBJ1-1): DVKVTQSSRYLVKRTGEKVFLECVQDMDHENMFWYRQDPGLGLRLIYFSYDVKMKEKGDIPEGYSVSREKKERFSLILESASTNQTSMYLCASSFRGLRVGNTEAFFGQGTRLTVV.

This clone turned up a few times. The chain combines TRBV6-4 with TRBJ2-3; 9 nucleotides line up with TRBD2. Germline V CDR1 and CDR2: MRHNA, SNTAGT. This CDR3 region has 15 residues. The V and J ends lost 5 bases and 1 base, in that order; junction bases with no gene match: 4. CDR3 residues: CASSLSSGGTDTQYF. The CDR3 DNA reads TGTGCCAGCAGTCTATCTAGCGGGGGCACAGATACGCAGTATTTT.

The chain links TRBV28 to TRBJ2-2; D is unclear. The CDR3 spans 13 residues. V was trimmed by 4 bases and J by 8 bases, leaving 11 bases between them. From germline, CDR1 is MDHEN and CDR2 SYDVKM. The CDR3 DNA is TGTGCCAGCAGTTCCCTCGTTAATGGGGAGCTGTTTTTT. Encoded protein: CASSSLVNGELFF.

The chain links TRBV23-1 to TRBJ2-7; D might be TRBD2 (5 bases). TRBV23-1 qualifies as an ORF whose function is uncertain. There are 16 residues in the CDR3. Trimming pared 2 bases from V and 4 bases from J, leaving 18 bases between. CDR3 bases: TGCGCCAGCAGTCAACTCCTGAGAGTACGGACTTACGAGCAGTACTTC. Encoded protein: CASSQLLRVRTYEQYF.

In regard to this clone: This sample also contains other DNA sequences that code for the same CDR3. The CDR3 reads CASSQEGLVPGDTQYF. The CDR3 DNA reads TGCGCCAGCAGCCAAGAAGGCCTAGTCCCCGGGGATACGCAGTATTTT. V is TRBV4-1 and J is TRBJ2-3, with D uncertain. Germline CDR1 is MGHRA and CDR2 is YSYEKL. The V end lost 0 bases, the J end lost 6 bases, and 16 bases lay between the germline ends. The CDR3 extends over 16 amino acids.

The chain combines TRBV5-1 with TRBJ2-7; D may be TRBD2 (5 bases). This CDR3 has 12 residues. V lost 3 bases, J lost 3 bases, and 7 bases lay in between. Germline CDR1 is SGHRS and CDR2 is YFSETQ. The CDR3 DNA reads as TGCGCCAGCAGCTACCGGGACTACGAGCAGTACTTC. Its protein is CASSYRDYEQYF.